This TCR beta chain was captured by sequencing in a study of cytomegalovirus exposure and HLA in healthy donors. Study-level points and caveats: Sequencing artifact likely explains a cluster of highly shared sequence variants. Presence/absence analyses assumed roughly uniform sequencing depth across donors, which may not hold. The listing of 150 to 200 TCR beta chains classed them as cytomegalovirus-associated.

With respect to this clone: Its antigen is undetermined.

PCR was performed using 60 Vbeta and 13 Jbeta primers. Sequencing was performed with immunoSEQ multiplex PCR; in TCRdb, only in-frame clones are kept and a portion is missing. Of about 96,000 clones listed, approximately 72% were seen once; the top ten hold approximately 3%. This CDR3 contains 14 residues. Germline CDR1 SNHLY, CDR2 FYNNEI. The germline V and J ends were trimmed by 3 bases and 7 bases, with 13 bases remaining between them. The sequence was obtained from a female donor in good health and CMV-seropositive. Sequencing was performed on PBMCs. The chain uses TRBV2 and TRBJ2-1; weak D call: TRBD1 (6 bases). The CDR3 nucleotides are TGTGCCAGCAGTGAGGGGGCCCTTTGGAATGAGCAGTTCTTC. It specifies CASSEGALWNEQFF.